The 19 T cell receptor beta chains in this list originate from one sample, sequenced in a study of T cells in Graves' hyperthyroidism and ophthalmopathy. Amplification of TCR beta CDR3 regions was performed using RNA transcripts as template. When the TCR CDR3 underwent first-round RT-PCR, the HTBI primer set was used. Via MiXCR, TCRdb re-called the multiplex PCR reads, giving one row per CDR3 protein. The sample consists of 280,000 or so distinct CDR3 sequences, 20% to 25% of them appearing once. Input material: blood. The source of these receptors is a man aged 40-55 years with Graves' hyperthyroidism that later progressed to Graves' ophthalmopathy.

The rearrangement links TRBV6-5 to TRBJ1-1, with D hard to call. The CDR3 runs 13 residues. The V end was cut by 2 bases, the J end by 7 bases, with 11 bases between. Germline-derived CDR1 and CDR2 are MNHEY and SVGAGI. This CDR3 reads CASSYRDLGEAFF. For the CDR3, the DNA is TGTGCCAGCAGTTACAGGGATTTGGGTGAAGCTTTCTTT.

This clonotype was recorded a few times. This chain connects TRBV10-3 to TRBJ2-7; maybe TRBD2 (6 bases). The CDR3 is 15 amino acids. Germline V CDR1 and CDR2: ENHRY, SYGVKD. Trimming took off 10 bases at V and 0 bases at J, with 19 bases between the two ends. DNA of the CDR3: TGTGCCACAAGCGGGTCCGGGACGGACTCCTACGAGCAGTACTTC. Translation: CATSGSGTDSYEQYF.

This clonotype was found many times. V is TRBV12-3 or TRBV12-4 and J is TRBJ2-2; unclear D gene. The V end lost 1 base, the J end lost 10 bases, and 7 bases lay between the germline ends. The CDR3 spans 12 residues. CDR3 loop: CASSLVPAELFF. The CDR3 nucleotides read TGTGCCAGCAGTTTAGTTCCAGCGGAGCTGTTTTTT.

This clonotype showed up many times. This chain connects TRBV4-2 to TRBJ2-7; 10 bases map to TRBD2. The CDR3 is made up of 16 amino acids. CDR1 is LGHNA and CDR2 is YNFKEQ in the germline V gene. The J segment lost 0 bases and the V segment lost 1 base, leaving 3 bases of the junction unmatched. The DNA for the CDR3 is TGTGCCAGCAGCCAAGGACTAGCGGGCGCCTCCTACGAGCAGTACTTC. Translated, it gives CASSQGLAGASYEQYF.

Ten or more counts support this clonotype. The CDR3 bases are TGTGCCAGCAGCTTACCTCCAAGGAACACCGGGGAGCTGTTTTTT. Protein sequence: CASSLPPRNTGELFF. This chain uses TRBV7-9 with TRBJ2-2; D remains ambiguous. Trimming stripped 2 bases from V and 1 base from J, with 8 bases between. CDR1 is SEHNR, CDR2 FQNEAQ, per germline (reference sequence). The CDR3 length is 15 residues. Drawing the rest from reference TRBV7-9 and TRBJ2-2, the complete variable domain is DTGVSQNPRHKITKRGQNVTFRCDPISEHNRLYWYRQTLGQGPEFLTYFQNEAQLEKSRLLSDRFSAERPKGSFSTLEIQRTEQGDSAMYLCASSLPPRNTGELFFGEGSRLTVL.

The V call is TRBV24-1, the J call TRBJ2-5, with D perhaps given as TRBD1 or TRBD2 (7 bases each). V lost 7 bases and J 7 bases, leaving 18 bases between the germline ends. The length of the CDR3 is 14 residues. Germline CDR1 KGHDR, CDR2 SFDVKD. Written as DNA, the CDR3 is TGTGCCACCAGAGATCGCAGGGGGGAGGGGACCCAGTACTTC. Translating gives CATRDRRGEGTQYF.

This clonotype has only a few counts. The chain uses TRBV28 and TRBJ2-7, with 12 bases lining up with TRBD2. CDR1 MDHEN and CDR2 SYDVKM come from the germline V gene. Trimming cost V 7 bases and J 4 bases; bases outside gene matches: 5. The CDR3 contains 14 residues. CDR3 in DNA: TGTGCCAGCAAGACTAGCGGGAGCTTGTACGAGCAGTACTTC. It is translated as CASKTSGSLYEQYF.

This sequence joins TRBV4-2 and TRBJ2-7, with D unresolved. CDR3 size: 17 residues. Germline V gene sequence: CDR1 LGHNA, CDR2 YNFKEQ. The V and J ends lost 3 bases and 1 base respectively, with 19 bases between them. CDR3 sequence: CASSQVAASTPSYEQYF. The CDR3 DNA reads as TGTGCCAGCAGCCAGGTAGCCGCGTCAACCCCTTCCTACGAGCAGTACTTC.

This clonotype was picked up many times. This chain joins TRBV28 and TRBJ1-2; D is ambiguous. The germline CDR1 and CDR2 sequences are MDHEN and SYDVKM. Trimming pared 2 bases from V and 4 bases from J, leaving 11 bases between. The CDR3 sequence is 14 residues long. For the CDR3, the DNA is TGTGCCAGCAGTTTAACCGGGCCATCCTATGGCTACACCTTC. This sequence encodes CASSLTGPSYGYTF.

This sequence joins TRBV12-5 and TRBJ1-1; a possible D gene is TRBD1 (6 bases). The CDR3 length is 19 residues. V was pared by 4 bases and J by 0 bases, with 24 bases between. Germline V lookup: CDR1 LGHNT, CDR2 FRNRAP. The CDR3 DNA is TGTGCTAGTGGTTACAGGGTGGCCCTCCTCCGGAAGATGAACACTGAAGCTTTCTTT. Translation: CASGYRVALLRKMNTEAFF.

There are many counts of this clonotype. The chain recombines TRBV7-9 with TRBJ2-7; the match to TRBD1 covers 9 bases. The CDR3 has 14 residues. V was pared by 5 bases and J by 9 bases, with 11 bases of the junction left unmatched. Germline lookup yields CDR1 SEHNR and CDR2 FQNEAQ (reference sequence). The CDR3, as DNA: TGTGCCAGCAGCATGTGGGACAGGGATCAGGCGCAGTACTTC. This encodes CASSMWDRDQAQYF.

This rearrangement joins TRBV12-3 or TRBV12-4 to TRBJ1-1; D gene ambiguous. The CDR3 totals 12 residues. Trimming took off 6 bases at V and 4 bases at J, with 9 bases between the two ends. For the CDR3, the DNA is TGTGCCAGCAGACTCAAGAGCACTGAAGCTTTCTTT. The encoded protein is CASRLKSTEAFF.

This clonotype was observed at least ten times. V is TRBV6-5 and J is TRBJ2-7; no clear D. V was trimmed by 6 bases and J by 5 bases, leaving 20 bases between them. This CDR3 comprises 15 residues. Germline V gene sequence: CDR1 MNHEY, CDR2 SVGAGI. In nucleotides, the CDR3 is TGTGCCAGCAGGCGGTCAGGACGGAGTGCCCACGAGCAGTACTTC. Translation: CASRRSGRSAHEQYF.

This chain uses TRBV2 with TRBJ1-3; D unclear. Between the trimmed V and J ends, which lost 4 bases and 9 bases, there was a span of 16 bases. The CDR3 is 14 residues long. Per the germline V gene, CDR1 is SNHLY and CDR2 is FYNNEI. In DNA, the CDR3 is TGTGCCAGCAGTGCACAACGCACGACAACCACCATATATTTT. This sequence encodes CASSAQRTTTTIYF.

The V and J genes are TRBV15 and TRBJ2-5, with D unclear. The CDR3 is made up of 14 amino acids. Germline values: CDR1 LNHNV, CDR2 YYDKDF (reference sequence). The V end lost 0 bases, the J end lost 0 bases, and 5 bases lay between the germline ends. This chain's CDR3 is CATSRDTDQETQYF. The CDR3 coding sequence is TGTGCCACCAGCAGAGATACAGACCAAGAGACCCAGTACTTC.

There are many counts of this clonotype. V is TRBV12-3 or TRBV12-4 and J is TRBJ1-2, with D unclear. This CDR3 contains 14 residues. Trimming left V 1 base short and J 4 bases short, with 10 bases between. The CDR3 sequence: CASSLVRSPYGYTF. In nucleotides, the CDR3 is TGTGCCAGCAGTTTAGTTCGCAGTCCCTATGGCTACACCTTC.

Details on this clonotype: A read error may explain this, as a much larger clone is one base away. A read error is likely, as this CDR3 ends without the conserved phenylalanine or tryptophan. The rearrangement links TRBV9 to TRBJ1-2; no clear D. The length of the CDR3 is 14 residues. CDR1 is SGDLS, CDR2 YYNGEE, per germline. Trimming stripped 1 base from V and 6 bases from J, with 13 bases between. The CDR3 region is CASSVTRGRDGYTI. In DNA form, the CDR3 reads TGTGCCAGCAGCGTAACCCGAGGGAGGGATGGCTACACCATC.

This clonotype was counted at least ten times. The V call is TRBV12-3 or TRBV12-4, the J call TRBJ2-6; D unclear. The V end lost 7 bases, the J end lost 3 bases, and 10 bases lay between the germline ends. CDR3 size: 14 residues. The CDR3 bases are TGTGCCAGCAAAACTTTCAATGGGGCCAACGTCCTGACTTTC. Amino acid sequence: CASKTFNGANVLTF.

In its sample, this clonotype was seen many times. The rearrangement links TRBV2 to TRBJ1-1; D is uncertain. This CDR3 spans 13 amino acids. Germline CDR1 reads SNHLY; CDR2 reads FYNNEI. Trimming left V 6 bases short and J 5 bases short, with 13 bases between. The CDR3 nucleotides are TGTGCCAGCAGGACGGAAAAGAATACTGAAGCTTTCTTT. Its protein is CASRTEKNTEAFF.